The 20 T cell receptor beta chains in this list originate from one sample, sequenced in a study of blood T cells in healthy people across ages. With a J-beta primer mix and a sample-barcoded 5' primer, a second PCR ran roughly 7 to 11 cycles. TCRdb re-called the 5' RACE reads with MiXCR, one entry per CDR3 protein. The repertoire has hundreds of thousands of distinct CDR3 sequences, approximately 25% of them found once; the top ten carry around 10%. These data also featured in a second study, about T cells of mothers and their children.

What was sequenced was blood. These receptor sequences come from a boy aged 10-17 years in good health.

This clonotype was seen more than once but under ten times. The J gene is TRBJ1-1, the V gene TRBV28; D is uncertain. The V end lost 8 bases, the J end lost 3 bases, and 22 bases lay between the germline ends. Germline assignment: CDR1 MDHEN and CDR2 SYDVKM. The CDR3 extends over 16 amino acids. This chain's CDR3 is CASSLSAPISHTEAFF. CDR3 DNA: TGTGCCAGCTCTCTATCAGCACCGATTAGCCACACTGAAGCTTTCTTT.

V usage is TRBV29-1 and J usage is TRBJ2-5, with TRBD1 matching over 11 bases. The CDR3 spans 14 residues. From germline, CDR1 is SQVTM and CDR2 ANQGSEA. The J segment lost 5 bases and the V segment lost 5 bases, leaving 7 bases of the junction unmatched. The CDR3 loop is CSVSGQGARETQYF. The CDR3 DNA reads TGCAGCGTTTCCGGACAGGGGGCTAGGGAGACCCAGTACTTC.

The CDR3 region has the DNA TGTGCCAGCAGTGATTTGGGGGGCCCAAGCTCCTACGAGCAGTACTTC. Protein: CASSDLGGPSSYEQYF. J is TRBJ2-7 and V is TRBV2; D tentatively reads TRBD1 or TRBD2 (6 bases each). Germline values: CDR1 SNHLY, CDR2 FYNNEI. The CDR3 is 16 residues long. Trimming shortened V by 3 bases and J by 0 bases, and 15 bases separated the two germline ends.

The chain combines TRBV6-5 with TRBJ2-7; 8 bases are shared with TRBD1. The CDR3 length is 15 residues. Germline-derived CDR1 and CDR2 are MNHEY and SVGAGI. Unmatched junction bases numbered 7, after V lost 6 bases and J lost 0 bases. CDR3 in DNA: TGTGCCAGCAGCCCTCGGGACAGGAGCTCCTACGAGCAGTACTTC. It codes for CASSPRDRSSYEQYF.

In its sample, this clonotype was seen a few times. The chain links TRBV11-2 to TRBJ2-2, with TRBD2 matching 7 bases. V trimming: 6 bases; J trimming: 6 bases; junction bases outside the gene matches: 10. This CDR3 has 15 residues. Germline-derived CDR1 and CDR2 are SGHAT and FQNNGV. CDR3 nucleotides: TGTGCCAGCAGACCTCCCACCGGACTAGCCGGGGAGCTGTTTTTT. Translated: CASRPPTGLAGELFF.

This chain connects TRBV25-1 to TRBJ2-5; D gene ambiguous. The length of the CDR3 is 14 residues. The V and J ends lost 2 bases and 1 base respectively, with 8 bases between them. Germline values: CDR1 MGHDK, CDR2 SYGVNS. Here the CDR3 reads CASSESELQETQYF. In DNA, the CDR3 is TGTGCCAGCAGTGAAAGCGAGCTCCAAGAGACCCAGTACTTC.

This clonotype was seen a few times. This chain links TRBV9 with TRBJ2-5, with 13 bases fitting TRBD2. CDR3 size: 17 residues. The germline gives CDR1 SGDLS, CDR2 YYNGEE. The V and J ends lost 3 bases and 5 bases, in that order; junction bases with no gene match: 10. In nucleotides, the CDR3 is TGTGCCAGCAGCGCACCGCCGGGACTAGCGGGGACGGAGACCCAGTACTTC. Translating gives CASSAPPGLAGTETQYF.

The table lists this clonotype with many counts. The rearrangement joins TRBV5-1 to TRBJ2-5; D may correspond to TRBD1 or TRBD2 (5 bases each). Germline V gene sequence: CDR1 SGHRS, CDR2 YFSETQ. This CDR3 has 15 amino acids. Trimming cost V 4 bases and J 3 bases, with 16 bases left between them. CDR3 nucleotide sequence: TGCGCCAGCAGCCCAACTAGGGGATCGGAAGAGACCCAGTACTTC. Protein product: CASSPTRGSEETQYF.

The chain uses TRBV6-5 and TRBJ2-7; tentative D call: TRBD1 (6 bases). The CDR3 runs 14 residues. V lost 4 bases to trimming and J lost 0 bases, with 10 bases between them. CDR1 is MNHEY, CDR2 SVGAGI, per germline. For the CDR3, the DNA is TGTGCCAGCAGTTGGACAGTTAGCTCCTACGAGCAGTACTTC. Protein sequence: CASSWTVSSYEQYF.

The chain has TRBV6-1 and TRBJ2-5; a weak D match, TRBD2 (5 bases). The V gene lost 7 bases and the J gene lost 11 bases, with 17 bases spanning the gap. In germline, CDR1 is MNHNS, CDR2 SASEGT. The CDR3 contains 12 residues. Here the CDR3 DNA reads TGTGCCAGCATTGGACTTTCCGGAGAGCAGTACTTC. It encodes CASIGLSGEQYF.

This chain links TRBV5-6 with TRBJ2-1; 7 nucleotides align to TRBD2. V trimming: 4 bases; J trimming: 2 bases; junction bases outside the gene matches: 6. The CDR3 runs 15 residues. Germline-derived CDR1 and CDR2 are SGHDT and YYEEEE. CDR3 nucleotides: TGTGCCAGCAGCCCTGTGGCGGGAGCCTACAATGAGCAGTTCTTC. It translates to CASSPVAGAYNEQFF.

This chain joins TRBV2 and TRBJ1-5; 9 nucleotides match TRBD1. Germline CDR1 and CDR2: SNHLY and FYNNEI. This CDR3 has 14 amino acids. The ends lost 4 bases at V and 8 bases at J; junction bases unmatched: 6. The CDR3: CASSAGTGREPQHF. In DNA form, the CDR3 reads TGTGCCAGCAGTGCCGGGACAGGGCGTGAGCCCCAGCATTTT.

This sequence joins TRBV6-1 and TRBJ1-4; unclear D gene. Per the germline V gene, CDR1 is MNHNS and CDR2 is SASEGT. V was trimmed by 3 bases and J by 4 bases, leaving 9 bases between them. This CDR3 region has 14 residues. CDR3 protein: CASSDGRSNEKLFF. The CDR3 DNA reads TGTGCCAGCAGTGACGGGCGGAGTAATGAAAAACTGTTTTTT.

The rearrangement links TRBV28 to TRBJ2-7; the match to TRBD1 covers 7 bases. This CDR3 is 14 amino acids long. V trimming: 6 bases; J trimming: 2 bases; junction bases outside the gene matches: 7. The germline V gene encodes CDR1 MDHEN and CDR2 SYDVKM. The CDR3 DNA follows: TGTGCCAGCAGGCCCGGACAGGTCCCCTACGAGCAGTACTTC. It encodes CASRPGQVPYEQYF.

The CDR3 region has the DNA TGTGCCAGCAGTTTTTCGGGCTTTTCGGAGCAGCCCCAGCATTTT. It codes for CASSFSGFSEQPQHF. J is TRBJ1-5 and V is TRBV28; D gene ambiguous. Trimming cost V 3 bases and J 7 bases, with 16 bases left between them. CDR1 and CDR2 (germline): MDHEN, SYDVKM. The CDR3 covers 15 residues.

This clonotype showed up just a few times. The CDR3 here is CSVEGGTFSYEQYF. The CDR3 DNA follows: TGCAGCGTTGAGGGCGGGACCTTCTCCTACGAGCAGTACTTC. This chain joins TRBV29-1 and TRBJ2-7, with D tentatively TRBD2 (6 bases). The V end lost 3 bases, the J end lost 0 bases, and 12 bases lay between the germline ends. The CDR3 loop spans 14 amino acids. The germline CDR1 and CDR2 sequences are SQVTM and ANQGSEA.

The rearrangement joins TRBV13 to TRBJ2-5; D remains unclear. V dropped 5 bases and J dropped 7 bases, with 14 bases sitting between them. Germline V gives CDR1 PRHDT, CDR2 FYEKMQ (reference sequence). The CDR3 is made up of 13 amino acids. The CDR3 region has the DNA TGTGCCAGCAGCGCCTCCTGGGTGGGGACCCAGTACTTC. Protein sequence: CASSASWVGTQYF. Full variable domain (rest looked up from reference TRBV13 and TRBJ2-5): AAGVIQSPRHLIKEKRETATLKCYPIPRHDTVYWYQQGPGQDPQFLISFYEKMQSDKGSIPDRFSAQQFSDYHSELNMSSLELGDSALYFCASSASWVGTQYFGPGTRLLVL.

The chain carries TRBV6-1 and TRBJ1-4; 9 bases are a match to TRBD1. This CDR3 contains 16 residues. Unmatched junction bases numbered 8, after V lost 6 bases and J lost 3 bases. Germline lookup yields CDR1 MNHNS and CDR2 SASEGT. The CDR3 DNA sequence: TGTGCCAGCAGGGGGGACAGGGAGGTTCCTAATGAAAAACTGTTTTTT. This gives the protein CASRGDREVPNEKLFF.

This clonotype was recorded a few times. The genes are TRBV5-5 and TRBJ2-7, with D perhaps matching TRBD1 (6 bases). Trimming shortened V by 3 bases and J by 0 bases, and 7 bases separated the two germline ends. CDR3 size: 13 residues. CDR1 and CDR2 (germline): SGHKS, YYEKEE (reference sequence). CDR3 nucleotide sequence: TGTGCCAGCAGCTGGACAGTCTCCTACGAGCAGTACTTC. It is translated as CASSWTVSYEQYF.

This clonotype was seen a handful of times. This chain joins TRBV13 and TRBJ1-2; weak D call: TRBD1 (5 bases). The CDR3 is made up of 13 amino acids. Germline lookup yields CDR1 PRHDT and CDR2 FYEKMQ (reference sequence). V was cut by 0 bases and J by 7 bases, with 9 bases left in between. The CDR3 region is CASSLGRAVGYTF. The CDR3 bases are TGTGCCAGCAGCTTAGGCAGGGCTGTTGGCTACACCTTC.